The rows below give T cell receptor beta chains drawn from one sample of a study of cytomegalovirus exposure and HLA in healthy donors. Assay: immunoSEQ multiplex PCR; the TCRdb copy retains only in-frame clones and omits some. The table for this sample gives approximately 190,000 clones. The sequenced sample was PBMCs. These receptor sequences come from a man aged 25 to 40 in good health and CMV-seronegative. CDR3s include the opening cysteine and the closing phenylalanine or tryptophan. A D gene is named only where the DNA matches it firmly.

V,J,D,length,DNA,CDR3
TRBV6-6,TRBJ1-1,TRBD1,14,TGTGCCAGCAGTTATCCGACAGGGAGCACTGAAGCTTTCTTT,CASSYPTGSTEAFF
TRBV27,TRBJ2-7,TRBD1,12,TGTGCCAGCAGTTTGACACAGGGGAAGGAGTACTTC,CASSLTQGKEYF
TRBV7-2,TRBJ1-6,TRBD1,15,TGTGCCAGCAGCATCGACAGGGCTGGTGGTTCACCCCTCCACTTT,CASSIDRAGGSPLHF
TRBV11-3,TRBJ2-7,.,14,TGTGCCAGCAGCGGGGCAGGGACTTTCAACGAGCAGTACTTC,CASSGAGTFNEQYF
TRBV5-1,TRBJ2-7,.,13,TGCGCCAGCAGCTTAGCCCTTTCCTACGAGCAGTACTTC,CASSLALSYEQYF
TRBV20-1,TRBJ2-7,.,11,TGCAGTGCTAGGGACTTGTACGAGCAGTACTTC,CSARDLYEQYF
TRBV29-1,TRBJ2-7,.,11,TGCAGCGTTGTATCGGGGGTCGAGCAGTACTTC,CSVVSGVEQYF
TRBV10-3,TRBJ2-1,TRBD2,14,TGTGCCACCGGGTCGGTGACTAGCAACAATGAGCAGTTCTTC,CATGSVTSNNEQFF
TRBV7-9,TRBJ1-4,TRBD1,16,TGTGCCAGCAGCCGAGAACCGGGACAGGGAAATGAAAAACTGTTTTTT,CASSREPGQGNEKLFF
TRBV2,TRBJ1-5,.,12,TGTGCCAGCAGACAGGGTGGGGAGCCCCAGCATTTT,CASRQGGEPQHF
TRBV28,TRBJ2-7,.,12,TGTGCCAGCAGTTCCTATCAAGACGAGCAGTACTTC,CASSSYQDEQYF
TRBV9,TRBJ2-7,TRBD1,14,TGTGCCAGCAGCGGACAGGGGCTCCTAAACGAGCAGTACTTC,CASSGQGLLNEQYF
TRBV5-1,TRBJ1-1,.,16,TGCGCCAGCAGCCGTCAGGGAGGCGGTACGAACACTGAAGCTTTCTTT,CASSRQGGGTNTEAFF
TRBV2,TRBJ1-1,.,12,TGTGCCAGCAGTGTTCGAGACACGCGAACTTTCTTT,CASSVRDTRTFF
TRBV6-1,TRBJ1-6,TRBD1,13,TGTGCCGCCCGACAGGGGGCGTATTCACCCCTCCACTTT,CAARQGAYSPLHF
TRBV18,TRBJ2-5,.,15,TGTGCCAGCTCCCCTTATACAGGGTCGGAAGAGACCCAGTACTTC,CASSPYTGSEETQYF
TRBV5-4,TRBJ1-3,TRBD1,15,TGTGCCAGCAGCTCCAACAGGGGCGCCAGAAACACCATATATTTT,CASSSNRGARNTIYF
TRBV11-3,TRBJ2-3,.,15,TGTGCCAGCAGCCCTTACAGCACTAGCACAGATACGCAGTATTTT,CASSPYSTSTDTQYF
TRBV11-2,TRBJ1-4,.,18,TGTGCCAGCAGCTACCGCGTTGGGGGCGCGGGTGGGTATGAAAAACTGTTTTTT,CASSYRVGGAGGYEKLFF
TRBV7-2,TRBJ2-2,.,12,TGTGCCAGCAGCTACATCTTCGGGGAGCTGTTTTTT,CASSYIFGELFF
TRBV27,TRBJ2-5,.,15,TGTGCCAGCAGTTTATCGCTGGCGGCACAAGAGACCCAGTACTTC,CASSLSLAAQETQYF
TRBV5-1,TRBJ2-3,.,15,TGCGCCAGCAGCTTACTGGGCGGGGTCACAGATACGCAGTATTTT,CASSLLGGVTDTQYF
TRBV5-1,TRBJ2-7,.,12,TGCGCCAGCAGTCTTACTAGCCGCGAGCAGTACTTC,CASSLTSREQYF
TRBV19,TRBJ2-1,.,13,TGTGCTAGTAGCCACAACAGGGTTAGTGAGCAGTTCTTC,CASSHNRVSEQFF
TRBV6-6,TRBJ1-5,.,13,TGTGCCGCGGGGGGAAATGGCAATCAGCCCCAGCATTTT,CAAGGNGNQPQHF
TRBV5-1,TRBJ2-3,.,14,TGCGCCAGCAGCTTGCGACTGGACACAGATACGCAGTATTTT,CASSLRLDTDTQYF
TRBV5-8,TRBJ1-5,TRBD1,14,TGTGCCAGCAGCACGGGACAGCAAAATCAGCCCCAGCATTTT,CASSTGQQNQPQHF
TRBV7-2,TRBJ2-7,.,14,TGTGCCAGCAGCTTAGTAGCGGACAACTACGAGCAGTACTTC,CASSLVADNYEQYF
TRBV10-3,TRBJ2-1,.,14,TGTGCCATCTATAGCCCCAGCAATCACAATGAGCAGTTCTTC,CAIYSPSNHNEQFF
TRBV11-3,TRBJ1-5,.,14,TGTGCCAGCAGCTTAAATCAGGGTGACCAGCCCCAGCATTTT,CASSLNQGDQPQHF
TRBV7-2,TRBJ1-2,.,13,TGTGCCAGCAGCCTCGGGGGGAACTATGGCTACACCTTC,CASSLGGNYGYTF
TRBV9,TRBJ1-1,TRBD1,17,TGTGCCAGCAGCGGCGGGGACAGGGGGGGGAGAGATACTGAAGCTTTCTTT,CASSGGDRGGRDTEAFF
TRBV2,TRBJ2-6,TRBD1,17,TGTGCCAGCACCGGACAGGGGGCAGTTCCTGGGGCCAACGTCCTGACTTTC,CASTGQGAVPGANVLTF
TRBV29-1,TRBJ2-7,.,13,TGCAGCGTTGGAACAGATTCTTACTACGAGCAGTACTTC,CSVGTDSYYEQYF
TRBV19,TRBJ2-5,.,15,TGTGCCAGTAGTATAATCCAGGGAGGAGTAGAGACCCAGTACTTC,CASSIIQGGVETQYF
TRBV7-2,TRBJ1-5,.,15,TGTGCCAGCAGCCTCGGACAGTATAGCAATCAGCCCCAGCATTTT,CASSLGQYSNQPQHF
TRBV27,TRBJ1-1,.,15,TGTGCCAGCAGTTTCCGCAGGGCAACGTCGACTGAAGCTTTCTTT,CASSFRRATSTEAFF
TRBV18,TRBJ2-7,TRBD1,15,TGTGCCAGCTCAACTGCACAGGGGCCACGCTACGAGCAGTACTTC,CASSTAQGPRYEQYF
TRBV7-9,TRBJ2-1,TRBD2,15,TGTGCCAGCAGCTTATTAACTAGCGGGAGCAATGAGCAGTTCTTC,CASSLLTSGSNEQFF
TRBV29-1,TRBJ2-7,TRBD1,13,TGCAGCGGCCGGGACAGGAACTCCTACGAGCAGTACTTC,CSGRDRNSYEQYF
TRBV10-3,TRBJ1-3,TRBD1,15,TGTGCCATCAAAGGGACAGGGAGCTCTGGAAACACCATATATTTT,CAIKGTGSSGNTIYF